These 20 T cell receptor beta chains were sequenced from one sample in a study of shared T cell receptors in the human thymus. Assay used: immunoSEQ multiplex PCR; TCRdb lists only in-frame clones, some missing. In the table there are roughly 550,000 clones, about four fifths of which are singletons. This same sample was also taken into another study, of human thymus T cells.

The source material was thymocytes. These TCRs come from a boy younger than two with a congenital heart defect.

The gene calls are TRBV9 and TRBJ2-1; 16 bases align to TRBD2. CDR1 SGDLS and CDR2 YYNGEE come from the germline V gene. Trimming took 3 bases from V and 8 from J; bases not matched to a gene: 14. The CDR3 has 19 amino acids. The DNA for the CDR3 is TGTGCCAGCAGCGAACCGGGACTAGCGGGAGGGCCCAGTTACGATGAGCAGTTCTTC. Translating it yields CASSEPGLAGGPSYDEQFF.

Points on this clone: The same CDR3 arises from other DNA sequences in this sample as well. The chain employs TRBV5-1 and TRBJ1-1; no definite D call. Germline CDR1 and CDR2: SGHRS and YFSETQ. This CDR3 contains 16 residues. V lost 3 bases, J lost 0 bases, and 15 bases lay in between. The CDR3 DNA is TGCGCCAGCAGCTCCTATCGACATTCCCTGAACACTGAAGCTTTCTTT. It encodes CASSSYRHSLNTEAFF.

The rearrangement links TRBV11-2 to TRBJ1-3, with D hard to call. The CDR3 sequence is 12 residues long. Looked up from germline, CDR1 is SGHAT and CDR2 is FQNNGV. Trimming left V 4 bases short and J 8 bases short, with 9 bases between. CDR3 coding DNA: TGTGCCAGCAGCTCTCAGGTTGACACCATATATTTT. Encoded protein: CASSSQVDTIYF.

This clone was picked up a small number of times. The chain carries TRBV5-4 and TRBJ2-3; the D gene is possibly TRBD2 (5 bases). V lost 0 bases and J 0 bases, leaving 11 bases between the germline ends. Germline V gene data show CDR1 as SGHNT and CDR2 as YYREEE (reference sequence). CDR3 length: 16 amino acids. CDR3 residues: CASSLAGSVSTDTQYF. CDR3 DNA sequence: TGTGCCAGCAGCTTGGCGGGTAGCGTCAGCACAGATACGCAGTATTTT. The entire variable domain, with the rest obtained from reference TRBV5-4 and TRBJ2-3, is as follows: ETGVTQSPTHLIKTRGQQVTLRCSSQSGHNTVSWYQQALGQGPQFIFQYYREEENGRGNFPPRFSGLQFPNYSSELNVNALELDDSALYLCASSLAGSVSTDTQYFGPGTRLTVL.

J is TRBJ2-5 and V is TRBV4-1; tentatively, D is TRBD1 (6 bases). Germline loops: CDR1 MGHRA, CDR2 YSYEKL. The CDR3 covers 14 residues. V was trimmed by 1 base and J by 5 bases, leaving 11 bases between them. CDR3 sequence (DNA): TGCGCCAGCAGCCAAGTTCAGGGGTTTGAGACCCAGTACTTC. Translation: CASSQVQGFETQYF.

The CDR3 DNA reads as TGTGCCAGCAGCTTACGTGGTACAGGGGCCACTGAAGCTTTCTTT. Amino acid sequence: CASSLRGTGATEAFF. This sequence joins TRBV7-3 and TRBJ1-1, with 7 bases matching TRBD1. V was clipped by 2 bases and J by 4 bases; unmatched bases: 7. The CDR3 has 15 residues. CDR1 is SGHTA, CDR2 FQGTGA, per germline.

The V and J genes are TRBV5-1 and TRBJ2-3; D might be TRBD2 (6 bases). Germline lookup yields CDR1 SGHRS and CDR2 YFSETQ. The CDR3 is 16 residues long. With 0 bases removed from V and 2 bases from J, the gap between germline ends came to 13 bases. The CDR3 DNA sequence: TGCGCCAGCAGCTTGGCAAGCGGGCCATACACAGATACGCAGTATTTT. This gives the protein CASSLASGPYTDTQYF.

The DNA of the CDR3 is TGCGCCAGCAGCCAAGATCGGGGCCAGGGGCGATACAATGAGCAGTTCTTC. Translation gives CASSQDRGQGRYNEQFF. This chain links TRBV4-3 with TRBJ2-1; tentative D call: TRBD1 (6 bases). Per germline, CDR1 LGHNA and CDR2 YSLEER. The CDR3 extends over 17 amino acids. V was trimmed by 0 bases and J by 4 bases, leaving 16 bases between them.

The V and J genes are TRBV5-6 and TRBJ1-3; 7 positions match TRBD1. This CDR3 has 14 amino acids. V lost 4 bases and J lost 2; bases outside the gene matches: 3. The germline CDR1 and CDR2 sequences are SGHDT and YYEEEE. The CDR3 DNA sequence: TGTGCCAGCAGCGGGGACAGACCTGGAAACACCATATATTTT. Protein: CASSGDRPGNTIYF.

The chain carries TRBV21-1 and TRBJ2-1; whether TRBD2, the table's D call, matches the DNA was not checked. TRBV21-1 is deemed a pseudogene. This CDR3 is 17 amino acids long. The CDR3 DNA reads TGTGCCAGCAGCAAAGGGGCTCGGTGGGAGCCCTACAATGAGCAGTTCTTC. Residues: CASSKGARWEPYNEQFF.

In this sample, this clone turned up a few times. The genes are TRBV14 and TRBJ1-2; D unclear. Deletions cut 9 bases from V and 0 bases from J, with 14 bases between. Looked up from germline, CDR1 is SGHDN and CDR2 is FVKESK. This CDR3 is 14 amino acids long. CDR3 sequence reads: CARDREGANYGYTF. CDR3 coding DNA: TGTGCCAGGGACCGGGAGGGCGCTAACTATGGCTACACCTTC.

The rearrangement joins TRBV30 to TRBJ1-3; 7 positions agree with TRBD1. V dropped 4 bases and J dropped 2; count of bases not matched to a gene: 5. The CDR3 extends over 14 amino acids. CDR1 GTSNPN and CDR2 SVGIG come from the germline V gene (reference sequence). CDR3 sequence: CAWNKGQTGNTIYF. Written as DNA, the CDR3 is TGTGCCTGGAACAAGGGACAGACTGGAAACACCATATATTTT.

The chain joins TRBV27 to TRBJ2-1; 7 bases line up with TRBD2. The CDR3 covers 15 residues. The germline gives CDR1 MNHEY, CDR2 SMNVEV (reference sequence). Trimming cost V 3 bases and J 9 bases; bases outside gene matches: 11. Written as DNA, the CDR3 is TGTGCCAGCAGTTTGTTGCGGGAGCAATGGGGTGAGCAGTTCTTC. It encodes CASSLLREQWGEQFF.

This clone turned up a few times. The chain uses TRBV4-2 and TRBJ1-3; maybe TRBD1 (5 bases). There are 16 residues in the CDR3. Trimming left V 1 base short and J 0 bases short, with 10 bases between. Germline CDR1 reads LGHNA; CDR2 reads YNFKEQ. DNA for the CDR3: TGTGCCAGCAGCCAAGTTCAGGGATCCTCTGGAAACACCATATATTTT. Translation: CASSQVQGSSGNTIYF.

The V and J genes are TRBV7-8 and TRBJ2-3; perhaps TRBD2 as D (5 bases). Germline V gene lookup returns CDR1 SGHVS and CDR2 FQNEAQ. With 5 bases removed from V and 0 bases from J, the gap between germline ends came to 9 bases. The CDR3 covers 14 residues. This CDR3 is CASSHGVSTDTQYF. The CDR3 DNA is TGTGCCAGCAGCCACGGGGTTAGCACAGATACGCAGTATTTT.

The V gene is TRBV6-5, the J gene TRBJ1-2, with 7 bases identical to TRBD1. The length of the CDR3 is 13 residues. V gave up 8 bases and J gave up 6 bases; unmatched junction bases: 9. CDR1 MNHEY and CDR2 SVGAGI come from the germline V gene. The CDR3 is CASRWRGGDGYTF. In nucleotides, the CDR3 is TGTGCCAGCCGATGGCGAGGGGGCGATGGCTACACCTTC.

This clone has a single count. The rearrangement joins TRBV6-6 to TRBJ2-7; a weak D match, TRBD2 (5 bases). CDR3 length: 15 residues. Trimming pared 0 bases from V and 1 base from J, leaving 10 bases between. Germline V gives CDR1 MNHNY, CDR2 SVGAGI (reference sequence). Here the CDR3 DNA reads TGTGCCAGCAGTTACTCGACGGGATTTTCCTACGAGCAGTACTTC. It translates to CASSYSTGFSYEQYF.

The chain is built from TRBV30 and TRBJ2-7; maybe TRBD2 (5 bases). Per the germline V gene, CDR1 is GTSNPN and CDR2 is SVGIG (reference sequence). The CDR3 runs 19 residues. V was shortened by 3 bases and J by 0 bases, with 27 bases between the two germline ends. For the CDR3, the DNA is TGTGCCTGGAGGGCCCCAGGCGACTCCATCGCGGGCACCTCCTACGAGCAGTACTTC. Its translation: CAWRAPGDSIAGTSYEQYF.

The J gene is TRBJ1-2, the V gene TRBV18; the D gene is possibly TRBD1 (6 bases). Germline V CDR1 and CDR2: KGHSH, LQKENI. The CDR3 has 15 residues. V lost 0 bases to trimming and J lost 5 bases, with 13 bases between them. The CDR3 spells CASSPPDSESYGYTF. The DNA of the CDR3 is TGTGCCAGCTCACCACCGGACAGCGAGTCATATGGCTACACCTTC.

The V gene is TRBV9, the J gene TRBJ2-5; 8 positions agree with TRBD1. In germline, CDR1 is SGDLS, CDR2 YYNGEE. V was pared by 4 bases and J by 5 bases, with 10 bases of the junction left unmatched. The CDR3 spans 15 residues. This CDR3 reads CASSQPDRDGETQYF. In nucleotides, the CDR3 is TGTGCCAGCAGCCAACCGGACAGGGATGGCGAGACCCAGTACTTC. Variable domain in full (rest from reference TRBV9 and TRBJ2-5): DSGVTQTPKHLITATGQRVTLRCSPRSGDLSVYWYQQSLDQGLQFLIQYYNGEERAKGNILERFSAQQFPDLHSELNLSSLELGDSALYFCASSQPDRDGETQYFGPGTRLLVL.